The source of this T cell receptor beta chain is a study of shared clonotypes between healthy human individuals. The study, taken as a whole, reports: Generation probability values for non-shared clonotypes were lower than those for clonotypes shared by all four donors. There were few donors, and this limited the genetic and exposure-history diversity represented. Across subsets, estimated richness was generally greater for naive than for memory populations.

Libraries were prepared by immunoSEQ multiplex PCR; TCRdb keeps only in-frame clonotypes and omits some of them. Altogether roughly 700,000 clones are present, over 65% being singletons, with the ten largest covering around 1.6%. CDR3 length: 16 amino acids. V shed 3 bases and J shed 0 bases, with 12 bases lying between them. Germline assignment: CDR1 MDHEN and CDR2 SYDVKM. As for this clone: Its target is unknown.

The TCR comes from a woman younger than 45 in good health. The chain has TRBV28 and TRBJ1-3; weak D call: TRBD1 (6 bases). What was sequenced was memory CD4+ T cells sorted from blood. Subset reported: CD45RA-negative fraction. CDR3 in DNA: TGTGCCAGCAGTTTTGCGGGGGCTAGCTCTGGAAACACCATATATTTT. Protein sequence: CASSFAGASSGNTIYF.